These 16 T cell receptor beta chains were sequenced from one sample in a study of blood T cells in healthy people across ages. For the second PCR, which ran for about 7 to 12 cycles, a sample-barcoded 5' primer and a J-beta primer mix were used. In TCRdb, the 5' RACE reads were re-called with MiXCR into one record per CDR3 protein. The table includes 650,000 to 700,000 distinct CDR3 sequences, approximately 29% detected once. The specimen was blood. These receptors were collected from an elderly woman in good health.

This clonotype has at least ten counts. The chain uses TRBV10-3 and TRBJ2-1; D gene unclear. CDR3 length equals 12 residues. V dropped 0 bases and J dropped 7 bases, with 4 bases sitting between them. The V gene's germline CDR1 is ENHRY and CDR2 SYGVKD. In nucleotides, the CDR3 is TGTGCCATCAGTGAGTCGACTAATGAGCAGTTCTTC. This sequence encodes CAISESTNEQFF.

This clonotype occurred many times. The chain is built from TRBV12-3 or TRBV12-4 and TRBJ1-1; 9 bases fit TRBD1. V was clipped by 7 bases and J by 3 bases; unmatched bases: 6. The CDR3 is 14 amino acids. The CDR3 loop reads CASIRDRVDTEAFF. CDR3 in DNA: TGTGCCAGCATTCGGGACAGGGTGGACACTGAAGCTTTCTTT.

The chain employs TRBV20-1 and TRBJ1-1; TRBD1 matches 9 bases. Trimming cost V 3 bases and J 10 bases; bases outside gene matches: 3. Germline loops: CDR1 DFQATT, CDR2 SNEGSKA (reference sequence). The length of the CDR3 is 11 residues. CDR3 in amino acids: CSARRQGVAFF. As DNA, the CDR3 is TGCAGTGCTAGGAGACAGGGGGTAGCTTTCTTT.

In regard to this clonotype: A much larger clone is a single base away; this may be a read error. The J gene is TRBJ1-2, the V gene TRBV7-8; D unresolved. This CDR3 spans 14 amino acids. V gave up 1 base and J gave up 0 bases, with 6 bases separating them. CDR1 is SGHVS and CDR2 is FQNEAQ in the germline V gene. The CDR3 loop reads CASSLEVPNYGYTF. The CDR3 coding sequence is TGTGCCAGCAGCTTAGAGGTTCCTAACTATGGCTACACCTTC.

This chain links TRBV20-1 with TRBJ2-5; 11 bases map to TRBD2. Germline V gene lookup returns CDR1 DFQATT and CDR2 SNEGSKA (reference sequence). V lost 6 bases and J lost 11; bases outside the gene matches: 14. CDR3 length: 14 residues. In DNA form, the CDR3 reads TGCAGTGCGCGGAGTAGCGGGGGGGCCTATGAGCAGTACTTC. Encoded protein: CSARSSGGAYEQYF.

This clonotype has at least ten counts. The CDR3 coding sequence is TGTGCCAGCAGTTACAGATACCAAGAGACCCAGTACTTC. This encodes CASSYRYQETQYF. The V call is TRBV6-2 or TRBV6-3, the J call TRBJ2-5; D is unclear. CDR3 length: 13 residues. V shed 2 bases and J shed 0 bases, with 4 bases lying between them. From germline, CDR1 is MNHEY and CDR2 SVGEGT.

To note about this clonotype: A much larger clonotype is one base distant, so this may be a read error. This chain uses TRBV5-1 with TRBJ2-5; 10 bases line up with TRBD2. The CDR3 consists of 15 residues. Germline loops: CDR1 SGHRS, CDR2 YFSETQ. The DNA of the CDR3 is TGCACCAGCAGCTGGGGGACTAGCGATGGAGGTGAGCAGTACTTC. This gives the protein CTSSWGTSDGGEQYF.

The rearrangement links TRBV20-1 to TRBJ2-3; the match to TRBD2 covers 9 bases. CDR1 is DFQATT, CDR2 SNEGSKA, per germline (reference sequence). This CDR3 region has 15 residues. The J segment lost 5 bases and the V segment lost 3 bases, leaving 9 bases of the junction unmatched. The CDR3, as DNA: TGCAGTGCTAGTGGGGCGGGGGGGCCGGGAGATACGCAGTATTTT. As protein: CSASGAGGPGDTQYF.

This clonotype was observed at least ten times. V gene TRBV6-6 combines with J gene TRBJ2-7, with 7 bases matching TRBD2. CDR1 is MNHNY and CDR2 is SVGAGI in the germline V gene (reference sequence). The length of the CDR3 is 14 residues. V dropped 4 bases and J dropped 2; count of bases not matched to a gene: 5. The CDR3 loop is CASSFTGGTYEQYF. DNA for the CDR3: TGTGCCAGCAGTTTCACGGGGGGAACCTACGAGCAGTACTTC.

J is TRBJ1-6 and V is TRBV27, with 8 bases lining up with TRBD1. The CDR3 is 15 amino acids. Germline values: CDR1 MNHEY, CDR2 SMNVEV (reference sequence). Trimming at V came to 4 bases and at J to 7 bases, leaving 6 bases not matched to a gene. This chain's CDR3 is CASSSWTGTNSPLHF. The CDR3 DNA follows: TGTGCCAGCAGTTCCTGGACAGGGACCAATTCACCCCTCCACTTT.

The rearrangement links TRBV20-1 to TRBJ2-7, with D unclear. CDR3 size: 14 residues. Germline V lookup: CDR1 DFQATT, CDR2 SNEGSKA (reference sequence). V was cut by 0 bases and J by 7 bases, with 16 bases left in between. CDR3: CSARDLLGHNEQYF. The CDR3 bases are TGCAGTGCTAGAGATCTTCTAGGTCACAATGAGCAGTACTTC.

This clonotype was counted only a few times. V gene TRBV29-1 combines with J gene TRBJ1-1; TRBD1 might be the D (5 bases). Trimming cost V 3 bases and J 5 bases, with 19 bases left between them. In germline, CDR1 is SQVTM, CDR2 ANQGSEA. This CDR3 comprises 15 residues. The CDR3 DNA reads TGCAGCGTTGATGGAAAGCAGGGCCTTGGGACTGAAGCTTTCTTT. Encoded protein: CSVDGKQGLGTEAFF.

This clonotype was seen only a few times. The chain joins TRBV6-6 to TRBJ2-5; a weak D match, TRBD2 (5 bases). The CDR3 length is 14 residues. V lost 4 bases and J 11 bases, leaving 20 bases between the germline ends. Germline values: CDR1 MNHNY, CDR2 SVGAGI (reference sequence). The CDR3 loop is CASSWNGVYNEQYF. CDR3 bases: TGTGCCAGCAGTTGGAACGGGGTCTACAATGAGCAGTACTTC.

The rearrangement joins TRBV20-1 to TRBJ2-7; 8 bases match TRBD2. The germline V gene encodes CDR1 DFQATT and CDR2 SNEGSKA (reference sequence). This CDR3 has 12 residues. J lost 3 bases, V lost 8 bases, and 6 bases had no gene match. The CDR3 spells CSTKRENYEQYF. In DNA, the CDR3 is TGCAGTACCAAGCGGGAGAACTACGAGCAGTACTTC.

In its sample, this clonotype was seen many times. The chain couples TRBV5-1 to TRBJ1-4, with D possibly being TRBD1 (6 bases). Germline V CDR1 and CDR2: SGHRS, YFSETQ. Trimming took 4 bases from V and 8 from J, leaving 18 bases between them. The CDR3 is 15 residues long. DNA for the CDR3: TGCGCCAGCAGCCAAGCCGGGGGCCCGGGGGAAAAACTGTTTTTT. Translated: CASSQAGGPGEKLFF. Variable domain in full (rest from reference TRBV5-1 and TRBJ1-4): KAGVTQTPRYLIKTRGQQVTLSCSPISGHRSVSWYQQTPGQGLQFLFEYFSETQRNKGNFPGRFSGRQFSNSRSEMNVSTLELGDSALYLCASSQAGGPGEKLFFGSGTQLSVL.

In this sample, this clonotype turned up many times. The chain employs TRBV3-1 and TRBJ2-7; TRBD1 aligns across 7 bases. V lost 4 bases and J lost 7; bases outside the gene matches: 7. This CDR3 is built from 13 residues. Germline V gene data show CDR1 as LGHDT and CDR2 as YNNKEL (reference sequence). Here the CDR3 DNA reads TGTGCCAGCAGCCGGATCCCCAGGGGGGAGCAGTACTTC. Its protein is CASSRIPRGEQYF.